Below, one T cell receptor (beta chain) is given with its context. CDR3 size: 13 residues. Unmatched junction bases numbered 8, after V lost 6 bases and J lost 7 bases. Germline assignment: CDR1 MNHEY and CDR2 SVGAGI. The study enrolled patients with locally advanced or metastatic urothelial carcinoma. The record originates from a study of PD-L1 blockade in urothelial cancer. Across the study: T cell content in blood samples showed a median of approximately 150,000.

Each PCR received spiked synthetic TCR analog templates. This table comes from immunoSEQ multiplex PCR, and its TCRdb copy is limited to in-frame clones, with some not included. The sample carries about 21,000 clones, roughly 89% recorded once. The clonotype comes from an older woman with urothelial cancer. The gene calls are TRBV6-5 and TRBJ1-1; 7 nucleotides line up with TRBD1. The sequencing here drew on PBMCs, taken around atezolizumab (anti-PD-L1) treatment. The CDR3 loop reads CASSLKRDSEAFF. Here the CDR3 DNA reads TGTGCCAGCAGCCTGAAACGGGACAGTGAAGCTTTCTTT.